The next 11 T cell receptor beta chains were all read from a single sample in a study of beta chain features in type 1 diabetes. Study results and limitations: Moderate but significant shortening of TCRB CDR3s was recorded in all four CD4+ subsets from Type 1 diabetes patients.

These receptors' antigens are unknown. The whole isolated RNA underwent reverse transcription, so sequencing captured expressed TCRB transcripts. Profiled with immunoSEQ multiplex PCR; TCRdb holds only in-frame clones, not every one. Here the sample spans more than 250,000 clones, around 21% being singletons. Sequences were obtained from naive CD4+ T cells from blood. These receptors all come from a middle-aged woman with type 1 diabetes.

This clone was observed once. The V gene is TRBV28, the J gene TRBJ2-7; 11 bases match TRBD2. V dropped 4 bases and J dropped 3; count of bases not matched to a gene: 5. The CDR3 runs to 15 residues. CDR1 MDHEN and CDR2 SYDVKM come from the germline V gene. The chain's CDR3 is CASSSLGTSGYEQYF. The CDR3 bases are TGTGCCAGCAGTTCGTTAGGGACTAGCGGCTACGAGCAGTACTTC.

This clone has only a few counts. V usage is TRBV9 and J usage is TRBJ1-4; TRBD1 matches 9 bases. Looked up from germline, CDR1 is SGDLS and CDR2 is YYNGEE. The length of the CDR3 is 15 residues. Trimming cost V 4 bases and J 6 bases; bases outside gene matches: 7. The CDR3 nucleotides are TGTGCCAGCAGCCCAGGGACAGGGCCGTATGAAAAACTGTTTTTT. Its protein is CASSPGTGPYEKLFF.

V usage is TRBV28 and J usage is TRBJ1-5; tentative D call: TRBD1 (5 bases). V was cut by 5 bases and J by 4 bases, with 15 bases left in between. This CDR3 has 15 residues. CDR1 and CDR2 (germline): MDHEN, SYDVKM. This CDR3 reads CASSTSGLLNQPQHF. Here the CDR3 DNA reads TGTGCCAGCAGTACCTCGGGACTGCTTAATCAGCCCCAGCATTTT.

The chain combines TRBV2 with TRBJ2-6; D possibly corresponds to TRBD1 (6 bases). Germline V gene lookup returns CDR1 SNHLY and CDR2 FYNNEI. The CDR3 length is 14 residues. Here the CDR3 reads CAQQGGSGANVLTF. CDR3 in DNA: TGTGCGCAACAAGGGGGTTCTGGGGCCAACGTCCTGACTTTC. The full variable domain, with the rest looked up from reference TRBV2 and TRBJ2-6, is EPEVTQTPSHQVTQMGQEVILRCVPISNHLYFYWYRQILGQKVEFLVSFYNNEISEKSEIFDDQFSVERPDGSNFTLKIRSTKLEDSAMYFCAQQGGSGANVLTFGAGSRLTVL.

This clone came up a few times. The chain couples TRBV4-1 to TRBJ1-2; D unresolved. Germline CDR1 MGHRA, CDR2 YSYEKL. The ends were cut back, 7 bases at V and 2 bases at J, with 8 bases in the middle. The CDR3 spans 12 residues. The CDR3 DNA sequence: TGCGCCAGCACAGGCTTCAACTATGGCTACACCTTC. Protein sequence: CASTGFNYGYTF.

The chain uses TRBV7-9 and TRBJ2-3; D ambiguous. This CDR3 has 15 amino acids. From germline, CDR1 is SEHNR and CDR2 FQNEAQ (reference sequence). V lost 5 bases to trimming and J lost 0 bases, with 12 bases between them. This CDR3 is CASSPRWRSTDTQYF. CDR3 coding DNA: TGTGCCAGCAGCCCCCGGTGGAGAAGCACAGATACGCAGTATTTT.

The chain has TRBV4-1 and TRBJ2-7; 9 bases are a match to TRBD1. CDR1 and CDR2 from the germline V gene are MGHRA and YSYEKL. The V segment lost 3 bases and the J segment 5 bases; nucleotides outside the gene matches: 5. The CDR3 totals 14 residues. CDR3 nucleotide sequence: TGCGCCAGCAGCCAGGGACAGGGATCTGACGAGCAGTACTTC. As protein: CASSQGQGSDEQYF.

The V and J genes are TRBV30 and TRBJ2-1; 10 bases are a match to TRBD2. The CDR3 loop spans 17 amino acids. Germline V gene lookup returns CDR1 GTSNPN and CDR2 SVGIG (reference sequence). V lost 3 bases and J lost 2; bases outside the gene matches: 10. In nucleotides, the CDR3 is TGTGCCTGGAGGGCTAGCGGGAGAGAGGTAACCTACAATGAGCAGTTCTTC. It is translated as CAWRASGREVTYNEQFF.

The DNA for the CDR3 is TGCAGCGTTGAAGGTGCAAGGGACAGGAATACCGTTAACTATGGCTACACCTTC. Residues: CSVEGARDRNTVNYGYTF. This sequence joins TRBV29-1 and TRBJ1-2; TRBD1 aligns across 8 bases. The germline gives CDR1 SQVTM, CDR2 ANQGSEA. V lost 1 base to trimming and J lost 1 base; unmatched junction nucleotides: 14. The CDR3 totals 18 residues.

This clone was found a few times. The chain is built from TRBV5-1 and TRBJ2-1; D unresolved. V lost 4 bases, J lost 6 bases, and 17 bases lay in between. Germline assignment: CDR1 SGHRS and CDR2 YFSETQ. The CDR3 consists of 15 residues. The CDR3 loop is CASSAASRRGNEQFF. The CDR3, as DNA: TGCGCCAGCAGCGCCGCTTCGAGAAGAGGCAATGAGCAGTTCTTC.

The chain is built from TRBV4-1 and TRBJ2-6; 7 bases fit TRBD1. Trimming took 5 bases from V and 2 from J; bases not matched to a gene: 3. The V gene's germline CDR1 is MGHRA and CDR2 YSYEKL. The CDR3 has 15 residues. Here the CDR3 reads CASSDDRAGANVLTF. In DNA form, the CDR3 reads TGCGCCAGCAGCGACGACAGGGCTGGGGCCAACGTCCTGACTTTC.